Included here is one TCR beta chain sequence, with context. Via MiXCR, TCRdb re-called the RACE reads, giving one row per CDR3 protein. The sample has about 190,000 distinct CDR3 sequences, around 25% seen once. The data were taken from a study of human T cells and chemical hapten exposure. Overall study context: Sensitization used 2% DPC on roughly 2 cm by roughly 2 cm upper inner arm skin. Patch testing was performed with 0.01% DPC on the upper back, with reading at 6 days.

Time point defined: patch test 3, about 24 weeks after DPC sensitization. Treatment denoted: therapeutic diphenylcyclopropenone sensitization with weekly scalp DPC. In every case, blood was obtained before the patch test was applied. Germline V lookup: CDR1 SGHAT, CDR2 FQDESV (reference sequence). V gave up 7 bases and J gave up 6 bases; unmatched junction bases: 17. This CDR3 has 16 residues. The gene calls are TRBV11-1 and TRBJ2-7, with TRBD1 matching over 8 bases. The clonotype originates from a woman aged 35 to 49 with alopecia areata. Some clones in this sample may be carry-over from other donors' samples. Material: whole blood, obtained in connection with sensitization to the hapten diphenylcyclopropenone (DPC). CDR3 in amino acids: CASTSTSWTGHSEQYF. CDR3 bases: TGTGCCAGCACCAGCACGTCCTGGACAGGGCATAGCGAGCAGTACTTC.